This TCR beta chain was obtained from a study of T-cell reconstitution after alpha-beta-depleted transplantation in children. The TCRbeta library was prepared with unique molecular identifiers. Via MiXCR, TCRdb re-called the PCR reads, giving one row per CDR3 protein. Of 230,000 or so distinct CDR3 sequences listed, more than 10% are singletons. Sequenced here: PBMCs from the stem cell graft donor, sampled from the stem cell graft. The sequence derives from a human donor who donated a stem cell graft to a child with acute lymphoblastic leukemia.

The CDR3 bases are TGTGCCAGCAGCTTGGACTCCAGAGCGGATCAGCCCCAGCATTTT. It codes for CASSLDSRADQPQHF. The rearrangement links TRBV5-4 to TRBJ1-5; the D is unclear. Trimming left V 0 bases short and J 5 bases short, with 12 bases between. The germline gives CDR1 SGHNT, CDR2 YYREEE (reference sequence). CDR3 size: 15 residues. The full variable domain, completed using reference TRBV5-4 and TRBJ1-5, is ETGVTQSPTHLIKTRGQQVTLRCSSQSGHNTVSWYQQALGQGPQFIFQYYREEENGRGNFPPRFSGLQFPNYSSELNVNALELDDSALYLCASSLDSRADQPQHFGDGTRLSIL.